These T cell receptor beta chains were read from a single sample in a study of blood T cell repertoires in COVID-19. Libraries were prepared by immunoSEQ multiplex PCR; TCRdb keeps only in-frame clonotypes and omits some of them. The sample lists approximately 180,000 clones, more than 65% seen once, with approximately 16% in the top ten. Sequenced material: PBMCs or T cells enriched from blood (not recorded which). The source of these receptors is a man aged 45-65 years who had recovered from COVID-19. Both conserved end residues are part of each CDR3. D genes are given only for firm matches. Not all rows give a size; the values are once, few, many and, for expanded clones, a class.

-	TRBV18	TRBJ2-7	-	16	TGTGCCAGCTCACCACTGCCCGGGGGACAGTCCTACGAGCAGTACTTC	CASSPLPGGQSYEQYF
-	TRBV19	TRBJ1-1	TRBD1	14	TGTGCCAGTATACCTTCGGGACAGTTCACTGAAGCTTTCTTT	CASIPSGQFTEAFF
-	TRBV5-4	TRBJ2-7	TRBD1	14	TGTGCCAGCAGCCAACAGGACAGGGGTAAGGAGCAGTACTTC	CASSQQDRGKEQYF
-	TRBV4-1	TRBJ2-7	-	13	TGCGCCAGCAGCCAAGATCTAAGAGGTTTGCAGTACTTC	CASSQDLRGLQYF
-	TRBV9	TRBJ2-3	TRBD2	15	TGTGCCAGCAGCACCGGGGACTACCTCACAGATACGCAGTATTTT	CASSTGDYLTDTQYF
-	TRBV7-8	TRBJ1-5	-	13	TGTGCCAGCAGCGAGAGCGGGAGGGGGCCCCAGCATTTT	CASSESGRGPQHF
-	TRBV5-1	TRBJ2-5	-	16	TGCGCCAGCAGCTTGGGGGCAAGTGCCACCCAAGAGACCCAGTACTTC	CASSLGASATQETQYF
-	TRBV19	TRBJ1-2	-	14	TGTGCCAGTAGACCCGACCAGGTTAACTATGGCTACACCTTC	CASRPDQVNYGYTF
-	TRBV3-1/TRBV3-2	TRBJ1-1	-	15	TGTGCCAGCACCCACCGTAGGAGAACAAACACTGAAGCTTTCTTT	CASTHRRRTNTEAFF
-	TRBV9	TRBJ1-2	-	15	TGTGCCAGCAGCCTAGGGGACAAGGCTAACTATGGCTACACCTTC	CASSLGDKANYGYTF
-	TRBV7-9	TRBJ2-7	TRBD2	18	TGTGCCAGCAGAAGCGGGGCGAGGGACGGCGATATCCGCTACGAGCAGTACTTC	CASRSGARDGDIRYEQYF
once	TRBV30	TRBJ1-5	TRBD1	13	TGTGCCTGGACCTCGACAGGGAATCAGCCCCAGCATTTT	CAWTSTGNQPQHF
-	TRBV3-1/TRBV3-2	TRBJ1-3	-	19	TGTGCCAGCAGCCAAGATCAACCAACGGCCAGGGCTTCTGGAAACACCATATATTTT	CASSQDQPTARASGNTIYF
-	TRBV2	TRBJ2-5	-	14	TGTGCCAGCAGTTTGGACAGATATGGGGAGACCCAGTACTTC	CASSLDRYGETQYF
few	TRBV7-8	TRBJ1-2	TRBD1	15	TGTGCCAGCAGCTTAGTACAGGGGTGGTCCTATGGCTACACCTTC	CASSLVQGWSYGYTF
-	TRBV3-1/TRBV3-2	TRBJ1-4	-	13	TGTGCCAGCAGCCAAATGAGTAATGAAAAACTGTTTTTT	CASSQMSNEKLFF
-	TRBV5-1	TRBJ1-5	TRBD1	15	TGCGCCAGCAGCTTGGACAGGGGGCCGGGTCAGCCCCAGCATTTT	CASSLDRGPGQPQHF
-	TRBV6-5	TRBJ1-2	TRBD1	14	TGTGCCAGCAGTTCGTACAGGGGGGGATATGGCTACACCTTC	CASSSYRGGYGYTF
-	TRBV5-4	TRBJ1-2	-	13	TGTGCCAGCAGCTCGCCGCAGGGCCGCGGCTACACCTTC	CASSSPQGRGYTF
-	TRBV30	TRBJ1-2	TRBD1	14	TGTGCCTGGAGTGTCCACAGGGGGAATGCTGGCTACACCTTC	CAWSVHRGNAGYTF
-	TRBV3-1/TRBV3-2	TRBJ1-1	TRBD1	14	TGTGCCAGCAGCTATATGACAGGGCACACTGAAGCTTTCTTT	CASSYMTGHTEAFF
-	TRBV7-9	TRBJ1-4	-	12	TGTGCCAGCAGCGAAATGGAGGAAAAACTGTTTTTT	CASSEMEEKLFF
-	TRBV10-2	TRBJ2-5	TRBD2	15	TGCGCCAGCAGTGGTGTAGCGGGGGGGTCTGGGACCCAGTACTTC	CASSGVAGGSGTQYF
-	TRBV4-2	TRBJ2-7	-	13	TGTGCCAGCAGCCAGGCGACTTTCTACGAGCAGTACTTC	CASSQATFYEQYF
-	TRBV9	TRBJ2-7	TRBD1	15	TGTGCCAGCAGCGTAGGACAGGGGGCATCCTACGAGCAGTACTTC	CASSVGQGASYEQYF
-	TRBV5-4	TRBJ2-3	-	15	TGTGCCAGCGGTTCGAACAGGGGGGGCGGGTATACGCAGTATTTT	CASGSNRGGGYTQYF
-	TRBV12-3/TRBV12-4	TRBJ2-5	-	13	TGTGCCAGCAGTTTGGGAGAGGCAGGGACCCAGTACTTC	CASSLGEAGTQYF